The rows below give T cell receptor beta chains drawn from one sample of a study of control samples from healthy donors and cancer patients. The table came from immunoSEQ multiplex PCR; TCRdb's copy has only in-frame clones and leaves some out. The repertoire has about 160,000 clones, about 95% of them found once; the top ten carry 12% to 15%. The specimen was PBMCs. Receptors originate from a man between 60 and 70 years old with colorectal cancer. The CDR3 runs from the conserved cysteine through the conserved F or W. The D gene is left open where the match is weak. Only some rows state a clone size, as once, few, many or a class for expanded clones.

J,D,V,size,CDR3,DNA
TRBJ2-7,TRBD2,TRBV27,-,CASSSVGGDEQYF,TGTGCCAGCAGTTCCGTGGGAGGGGACGAGCAGTACTTC
TRBJ2-2,TRBD1,TRBV6-2/TRBV6-3,-,CASSPERQGADTGELFF,TGTGCCAGCAGCCCCGAACGACAGGGGGCAGACACCGGGGAGCTGTTTTTT
TRBJ1-2,TRBD1,TRBV3-1/TRBV3-2,-,CASSQGTGPGYGYTF,TGTGCCAGCAGCCAAGGGACAGGGCCGGGGTATGGCTACACCTTC
TRBJ1-3,-,TRBV5-6,-,CASSLWGRISSGNTIYF,TGTGCCAGCAGCTTATGGGGACGGATATCCTCTGGAAACACCATATATTTT
TRBJ1-1,TRBD1,TRBV7-2,-,CASSLASTRTGQNTEAFF,TGTGCCAGCAGCTTAGCGTCGACCCGGACAGGGCAGAACACTGAAGCTTTCTTT
TRBJ2-7,-,TRBV27,once,CASSFAGYSYEQYF,TGTGCCAGCAGTTTCGCGGGTTACTCCTACGAGCAGTACTTC
TRBJ1-1,TRBD1,TRBV19,-,CASSSGQGLNTEAFF,TGTGCCAGTAGTTCAGGACAGGGCCTGAACACTGAAGCTTTCTTT
TRBJ1-3,-,TRBV12-3/TRBV12-4,-,CASSLSGNTIYF,TGTGCCAGCAGTTTGTCCGGAAACACCATATATTTT
TRBJ1-6,TRBD1,TRBV10-3,-,CAISRDRDNSPLHF,TGTGCCATTTCCCGGGACAGGGATAATTCACCCCTCCACTTT
TRBJ1-1,-,TRBV18,-,CASSPPRADTEAFF,TGTGCCAGCTCACCCCCAAGGGCGGACACTGAAGCTTTCTTT
TRBJ2-7,-,TRBV7-9,once,CASSLAGAGEQYF,TGTGCCAGCAGCTTAGCGGGGGCGGGCGAGCAGTACTTC
TRBJ1-2,-,TRBV5-4,-,CASRGSLGYTF,TGTGCCAGCAGGGGGAGTTTAGGCTACACCTTC
TRBJ2-7,TRBD1,TRBV4-2,-,CASSPGTGWDYEQYF,TGTGCCAGCAGCCCCGGGACAGGGTGGGACTACGAGCAGTACTTC
TRBJ2-2,-,TRBV5-1,-,CASSRIVDTGELFF,TGCGCCAGCAGCCGGATCGTTGACACCGGGGAGCTGTTTTTT
TRBJ1-5,TRBD1,TRBV18,-,CASSARGTVNQPQHF,TGTGCCAGCTCAGCCAGGGGGACAGTTAATCAGCCCCAGCATTTT
TRBJ1-1,-,TRBV11-3,-,CASSLDIFIGRRNTEAFF,TGTGCCAGCAGCTTAGATATCTTCATAGGCAGGAGGAACACTGAAGCTTTCTTT
TRBJ1-2,-,TRBV19,-,CASSIVRGQSPYGYTF,TGTGCCAGTAGTATAGTTCGCGGACAGTCTCCTTATGGCTACACCTTC
TRBJ1-2,-,TRBV6-2/TRBV6-3,-,CASSTPRYGYTF,TGTGCCAGCAGTACCCCGAGGTATGGCTACACCTTC
TRBJ1-6,TRBD1,TRBV29-1,-,CSVGDSSHSPLHF,TGCAGCGTCGGGGACAGTTCTCATTCACCCCTCCACTTT
TRBJ1-1,-,TRBV5-1,-,CASSLERGNTEAFF,TGCGCCAGCAGCTTGGAACGGGGGAACACTGAAGCTTTCTTT
TRBJ1-2,-,TRBV24-1,-,CATSAQDFYGYTF,TGTGCCACCAGTGCCCAAGACTTCTATGGCTACACCTTC
TRBJ1-1,TRBD1,TRBV24-1,-,CATTGQGGTEAFF,TGTGCCACCACCGGACAGGGGGGCACTGAAGCTTTCTTT
TRBJ2-2,-,TRBV6-5,-,CASSFNPGVGELFF,TGTGCCAGCAGTTTCAATCCAGGGGTCGGGGAGCTGTTTTTT
TRBJ2-3,-,TRBV24-1,-,CATSDWRLGNYTQYF,TGTGCCACCAGTGACTGGAGACTAGGAAACTATACGCAGTATTTT
TRBJ2-7,-,TRBV3-1/TRBV3-2,-,CASSPTGREQYF,TGTGCCAGCAGCCCCACGGGTAGGGAGCAGTACTTC
TRBJ1-1,-,TRBV19,-,CASTQPGMNTEAFF,TGTGCCAGTACCCAGCCAGGGATGAACACTGAAGCTTTCTTT
TRBJ1-1,-,TRBV6-5,-,CASKTRDRGAEAFF,TGTGCCAGCAAAACCCGGGATAGGGGGGCCGAAGCTTTCTTT
TRBJ2-7,-,TRBV4-1,-,CASSQEQQFTYEQYF,TGCGCCAGCAGCCAAGAGCAACAGTTCACCTACGAGCAGTACTTC
TRBJ2-5,-,TRBV28,-,CASSFQRGVGETQYF,TGTGCCAGCAGTTTCCAGCGCGGGGTCGGGGAGACCCAGTACTTC
TRBJ2-5,TRBD1,TRBV18,-,CASSPTFGGQETQYF,TGTGCCAGCTCACCAACCTTTGGGGGACAGGAGACCCAGTACTTC
TRBJ1-1,-,TRBV29-1,-,CSVEYSSNTEAFF,TGCAGCGTTGAGTACAGTTCGAACACTGAAGCTTTCTTT
TRBJ1-1,TRBD1,TRBV12-3/TRBV12-4,-,CASSGQGAPWAFF,TGTGCCAGCAGTGGACAGGGAGCTCCTTGGGCTTTCTTT
TRBJ2-3,TRBD2,TRBV29-1,-,CSVERSGGHTDTQYF,TGCAGCGTTGAACGTAGCGGGGGGCACACAGATACGCAGTATTTT
TRBJ1-2,TRBD1,TRBV5-1,once,CASSSRTGYRRLGYTF,TGCGCCAGCAGCTCAAGGACAGGGTATCGGAGATTGGGCTACACCTTC
TRBJ1-1,-,TRBV27,-,CASRGLTALNTEAFF,TGTGCCAGCAGGGGTTTGACGGCTTTGAACACTGAAGCTTTCTTT
TRBJ2-5,-,TRBV5-1,few,CASSLSYGGGQETQYF,TGCGCCAGCAGCTTGTCCTACGGGGGCGGTCAAGAGACCCAGTACTTC
TRBJ2-2,-,TRBV12-3/TRBV12-4,-,CASRFTGELFF,TGTGCCAGCAGATTCACCGGGGAGCTGTTTTTT
TRBJ1-6,-,TRBV29-1,-,CSVRDGEGSPLHF,TGCAGCGTTAGGGACGGTGAAGGTTCACCCCTCCACTTT
TRBJ1-5,-,TRBV12-3/TRBV12-4,-,CASSRGQPQHF,TGTGCCAGCAGCAGGGGTCAGCCCCAGCATTTT
TRBJ1-2,-,TRBV5-1,-,CASSGGRATFNYGYTF,TGCGCCAGCAGCGGGGGACGGGCGACCTTTAACTATGGCTACACCTTC
TRBJ1-2,TRBD1,TRBV7-2,-,CASSFRDRGSGYTF,TGTGCCAGCAGCTTCCGGGACAGGGGTTCTGGCTACACCTTC
TRBJ2-3,-,TRBV24-1,-,CATGGQLSTDTQYF,TGTGCCACCGGAGGACAGCTTAGCACAGATACGCAGTATTTT
TRBJ1-1,-,TRBV7-9,-,CASSFRGQPNTEAFF,TGTGCCAGCAGCTTTAGAGGACAGCCGAACACTGAAGCTTTCTTT
TRBJ2-7,-,TRBV25-1,once,CASSDLTLTGYEQYF,TGTGCCAGCAGTGACTTGACACTAACCGGCTACGAGCAGTACTTC
TRBJ2-7,TRBD1,TRBV5-1,once,CASSSGQEVKQYF,TGCGCCAGCAGCTCCGGACAGGAAGTTAAGCAGTACTTC